This T cell receptor (beta chain) emerged from a study of radiation and T cells in renal cell carcinoma (dated by TCRdb to about 2020). Describing the broader study: The samples were obtained from a clinical trial, where primary renal cell carcinomas were treated with 15 Gy stereotactic body radiation therapy and then removed by nephrectomy 4 weeks afterward. In total, almost 55 samples, comprising around 26 tumors and approximately 27 peripheral blood samples, were subjected to TCR beta sequencing. Across all 50 or so samples, several million unique CDR3 nucleotide sequences encoding some 3,000,000 unique CDR3 amino acid sequences were identified.

This sample's time point label indicates: baseline pretreatment blood. The meaning of the sample's treatment or condition label: 15 Gy SBRT to primary tumor, nephrectomy 4 weeks later. To track tumor-enriched clonotypes, serial peripheral blood was sampled from radiation-treated patients at baseline and at 2 weeks and 4 weeks after SBRT. All patients had renal cell carcinoma with clear cell pathology. Genomic DNA for TCR sequencing was prepared using the QIAamp DNA Blood Mini Kit (Qiagen). The analyses included just those samples that passed every quality control check. TCR beta libraries were generated from genomic DNA with the immunoSEQ kit, following the manufacturer's recommendations. Library preparation used a first multiplex PCR with proprietary primers, then a second PCR adding unique barcodes, with bead cleanups after each round. Each sample batch included a kit-provided positive control reaction and a negative control reaction. The final libraries were assessed on an Agilent 4200 TapeStation D1000 ScreenTape, pooled by volume, and quantified by qPCR. Sequencing was performed on an Illumina NextSeq500 with a MidOutput 150-cycle cartridge, and 156 Read1 and 15 Index1 cycles were run with kit custom primers. The pooled library was loaded at approximately 0.92 pM with 20% PhiX control spiked in. Concerning the study's data processing: Vendor-processed data were analyzed in R, and a clonotype was defined as all T cells sharing the same CDR3 nucleotide sequence. In the clone abundance analyses, frequencies were normalized to the 10,000 most abundant clones in each sample. Before analysis, public T cell clones were removed, and these numbered fewer than six per sample on average. Tumor-enriched clonotypes and baseline blood-enriched clonotypes were defined as those with an abundance difference of at least 32-fold between compartments. A beta-binomial differential abundance model was applied to find clonotypes that expanded or contracted between blood time points. Tumor-blood repertoire similarity was measured with the Baroni-Urbani and Buser coefficient, and group comparisons used two-tailed Wilcoxon tests in R. Entries here come from immuneACCESS through TCRdb and include only in-frame sequences with V and J called. Some clones fail to appear in such tables; in the studies checked, an unresolved V gene covers under half of the shortfall, and the cause of the remainder is unknown. That table gives V, J and clone size, and the DNA gave D and trimming. The sample table holds around 140,000 clones, of which 88% were seen once. Over 3.5% of the sample is taken by the ten largest.

As regards this clone: Its antigen target is currently unknown. One base away there is no much larger clone; base qualities are not given.

V loses 3 bases at its end and J loses 7 bases; junction bases beyond the gene matches: 15. According to the germline V gene (reference sequence), CDR1 reads SGHKS and CDR2 reads YYEKEE. The CDR3 has 16 amino acids, counting the end cysteine and phenylalanine. Just the 48-base CDR3 DNA is kept, in frame starting at base 1. Beyond this particular receptor, the publication reports: Top tumor clonotypes rose in blood from baseline to 2 weeks post-radiation, then contracted by 4 weeks, suggesting transient expansion of tumor-resident clones. Because no pretreatment tumor biopsies were available, whether clonotypes were present in the tumor at baseline could not be determined. Blood repertoire dynamics were not followed beyond 4 weeks after treatment. Effects of radiation dose or scheduling on the TCR repertoire could not be addressed with the single-armed trial design.

The specimen comprised blood, sampled from a patient whose treatment included radiotherapy and nephrectomy. The source of this sequence is an older woman with renal cell carcinoma. Recombination connected TRBV5-5 to TRBJ1-2, with 7 middle bases fitting TRBD1. The encoded CDR3 is CASSSTGARGGGGYTF. The DNA reads TGTGCCAGCAGCTCCACAGGGGCCCGCGGGGGAGGTGGCTACACCTTC.